This passage covers 28 T cell receptor beta chains from one sample sequenced in a study of cytomegalovirus exposure and HLA in healthy donors. Only in-frame clones appear in the TCRdb table, and some are missing; sequencing was by immunoSEQ multiplex PCR. The sample yields about 64,000 clones, around 95% seen once. Material for sequencing was PBMCs. The receptors were gathered from a woman between 18 and 30 years old in good health and CMV-seropositive.

The chain recombines TRBV6-6 with TRBJ2-1; 8 nucleotides agree with TRBD2. Germline V gene lookup returns CDR1 MNHNY and CDR2 SVGAGI (reference sequence). There are 15 residues in the CDR3. With 4 bases clipped from V and 6 bases from J, the junction kept 8 bases outside the gene matches. CDR3 loop: CASSSGTRLGNEQFF. CDR3 bases: TGTGCCAGCAGTTCTGGGACTAGATTGGGCAATGAGCAGTTCTTC.

The rearrangement uses TRBV7-9 and TRBJ1-1, with D hard to call. CDR1 SEHNR and CDR2 FQNEAQ come from the germline V gene (reference sequence). The CDR3 sequence is 13 residues long. V was cut by 7 bases and J by 1 base, with 10 bases left in between. CDR3 amino acids: CASNPPGNTEAFF. Written as DNA, the CDR3 is TGTGCCAGCAACCCGCCCGGGAACACTGAAGCTTTCTTT.

The chain couples TRBV10-3 to TRBJ2-3; maybe TRBD2 (5 bases). V gave up 4 bases and J gave up 2 bases, with 10 bases separating them. The CDR3 contains 14 residues. Germline V CDR1 and CDR2: ENHRY, SYGVKD. In DNA, the CDR3 is TGTGCCATCAGTGGGGTTAGCGCCACAGATACGCAGTATTTT. Protein sequence: CAISGVSATDTQYF.

This clone came up once. The V and J genes are TRBV6-7 and TRBJ2-3; no definite D call. TRBV6-7 is marked as an open reading frame, function uncertain. There are 15 residues in the CDR3. Deletions cut 6 bases from V and 0 bases from J, with 13 bases between. The CDR3 reads CASSPPRLSTDTQYF. CDR3 DNA: TGTGCCAGCAGCCCCCCGCGGCTGAGCACAGATACGCAGTATTTT.

The chain is built from TRBV19 and TRBJ1-2, with D perhaps TRBD1 (6 bases). Germline V gene lookup returns CDR1 LNHDA and CDR2 SQIVND (reference sequence). CDR3 length: 14 amino acids. Trimming left V 3 bases short and J 4 bases short, with 12 bases between. The CDR3 DNA sequence: TGTGCCAGTAGTATCACAGGGCTGGGCTATGGCTACACCTTC. Translated, it gives CASSITGLGYGYTF.

The V call is TRBV18, the J call TRBJ2-7; 9 nucleotides align to TRBD1. Germline lookup yields CDR1 KGHSH and CDR2 LQKENI. CDR3 length equals 17 residues. V dropped 3 bases and J dropped 4; count of bases not matched to a gene: 13. CDR3 in DNA: TGTGCCAGCTCACCTCTTGCGGGACAGGGTGTGGCGTACGAGCAGTACTTC. Translating gives CASSPLAGQGVAYEQYF.

This chain joins TRBV6-5 and TRBJ2-7; no firm D call. V was pared by 5 bases and J by 4 bases, with 9 bases between. The CDR3 has 12 residues. Germline V gene sequence: CDR1 MNHEY, CDR2 SVGAGI. The CDR3 sequence: CASSPGQYEQYF. The CDR3 DNA follows: TGTGCCAGCAGTCCCGGTCAATACGAGCAGTACTTC.

This sequence joins TRBV5-6 and TRBJ1-1; 8 nucleotides line up with TRBD1. The CDR3 has 18 residues. J was trimmed by 3 bases and V by 3 bases; bases with no gene match: 16. The V gene's germline CDR1 is SGHDT and CDR2 YYEEEE. The CDR3 DNA is TGTGCCAGCAGCTGGGGAAGGGCCGGGACAGGACTTTACACTGAAGCTTTCTTT. Protein product: CASSWGRAGTGLYTEAFF. Full variable domain (remainder filled in from reference TRBV5-6 and TRBJ1-1): DAGVTQSPTHLIKTRGQQVTLRCSPKSGHDTVSWYQQALGQGPQFIFQYYEEEERQRGNFPDRFSGHQFPNYSSELNVNALLLGDSALYLCASSWGRAGTGLYTEAFFGQGTRLTVV.

V gene TRBV10-2 combines with J gene TRBJ2-5, with D possibly being TRBD2 (6 bases). The CDR3 consists of 13 residues. Per the germline V gene, CDR1 is WSHSY and CDR2 is SAAADI. The V and J ends lost 8 bases and 2 bases respectively, with 12 bases between them. The CDR3 is CASGWGRQETQYF. The CDR3 nucleotides are TGCGCCAGCGGGTGGGGGAGGCAAGAGACCCAGTACTTC.

The CDR3 is CASSESRWQGAYEQYF. The CDR3 DNA sequence: TGCGCCAGCAGTGAGTCACGGTGGCAGGGGGCTTACGAGCAGTACTTC. This chain uses TRBV10-1 with TRBJ2-7, with 8 nucleotides matching TRBD1. V lost 0 bases, J lost 4 bases, and 8 bases stayed unmatched. CDR1 is WNHNN and CDR2 is SYGVQD in the germline V gene (reference sequence). This CDR3 region has 16 residues.

The chain employs TRBV5-4 and TRBJ2-7; tentatively, D is TRBD2 (6 bases). The CDR3 is 14 amino acids. V lost 7 bases to trimming and J lost 0 bases, with 14 bases between them. Germline CDR1 and CDR2: SGHNT and YYREEE (reference sequence). The CDR3 loop reads CASGLSGLSYEQYF. CDR3 nucleotides: TGTGCCAGCGGCCTTAGCGGACTCTCCTACGAGCAGTACTTC.

This clone is a singleton in its sample. The V call is TRBV4-3, the J call TRBJ2-3; 12 bases are a match to TRBD2. The J segment lost 3 bases and the V segment lost 1 base, leaving 5 bases of the junction unmatched. Per the germline V gene, CDR1 is LGHNA and CDR2 is YSLEER. The CDR3 runs 17 residues. The CDR3 region has the DNA TGCGCCAGCAGCCAAGCCTTAGGACTAGCGGGGACAGATACGCAGTATTTT. It codes for CASSQALGLAGTDTQYF.

The chain couples TRBV23-1 to TRBJ2-7, with D possibly matching TRBD2 (6 bases). Being an ORF, TRBV23-1 has a function that is uncertain. CDR3 length: 16 amino acids. The V end was cut by 0 bases, the J end by 4 bases, with 16 bases between. The CDR3 DNA reads TGCGCCAGCAGTCAATCGGGGGGACGGAAAGCTTACGAGCAGTACTTC. This translates into CASSQSGGRKAYEQYF.

The chain couples TRBV9 to TRBJ1-2, with 7 bases that match TRBD1. Germline V gene data show CDR1 as SGDLS and CDR2 as YYNGEE. There are 15 residues in the CDR3. V dropped 3 bases and J dropped 4; count of bases not matched to a gene: 9. The CDR3 is CASSATGVRGYGYTF. The CDR3, as DNA: TGTGCCAGCAGCGCCACAGGGGTGCGGGGCTATGGCTACACCTTC.

The chain recombines TRBV11-3 with TRBJ2-2, with D possibly TRBD1 on 6 matching bases. Germline V CDR1 and CDR2: SGHNT, YENEEA. V lost 5 bases and J lost 3, with 28 bases in between. This CDR3 is 20 amino acids long. The DNA for the CDR3 is TGTGCCAGCAGCCAATCCACTGCTCCTAGACAGGCTCGAGACACCGGGGAGCTGTTTTTT. Translating gives CASSQSTAPRQARDTGELFF.

The gene calls are TRBV5-1 and TRBJ2-3, with 7 bases matching TRBD2. This CDR3 has 14 residues. V shed 2 bases, J shed 4 bases, and the junction held 4 bases outside the gene matches. Per the germline V gene, CDR1 is SGHRS and CDR2 is YFSETQ. The CDR3 sequence: CASSFGGRADTQYF. The DNA for the CDR3 is TGCGCCAGCAGCTTCGGAGGGAGGGCAGATACGCAGTATTTT.

V gene TRBV11-2 combines with J gene TRBJ2-7, with TRBD1 matching 10 bases. Trimming removed 5 bases from V and 3 bases from J; junction bases left unmatched: 7. CDR3 length: 15 residues. Germline CDR1 and CDR2: SGHAT and FQNNGV. The CDR3 region has the DNA TGTGCCAGCAGCCATGGGACAGGGGCAAGCTACGAGCAGTACTTC. It yields the protein CASSHGTGASYEQYF.

This chain links TRBV9 with TRBJ2-1; possibly TRBD2 for D (6 bases). In germline, CDR1 is SGDLS, CDR2 YYNGEE. The CDR3 is 14 amino acids. V was shortened by 7 bases and J by 8 bases, with 19 bases between the two germline ends. DNA for the CDR3: TGTGCCAGCGCCCCCCGACTAGTTAGCGATGAGCAGTTCTTC. Protein: CASAPRLVSDEQFF.

J is TRBJ2-1 and V is TRBV4-1; 11 nucleotides match TRBD2. From germline, CDR1 is MGHRA and CDR2 YSYEKL. V dropped 1 base and J dropped 9; count of bases not matched to a gene: 11. The CDR3 loop spans 17 amino acids. The CDR3 nucleotides read TGCGCCAGCAGCCAAGGGGTATTAGCGGGAGGGAGGGGTGAGCAGTTCTTC. Encoded protein: CASSQGVLAGGRGEQFF.

This chain joins TRBV4-1 and TRBJ1-3; D unclear. Deletions cut 3 bases from V and 4 bases from J, with 4 bases between. CDR3 length equals 12 residues. From germline, CDR1 is MGHRA and CDR2 YSYEKL. CDR3 in DNA: TGCGCCAGCAGCCAGGGCGGAAACACCATATATTTT. It specifies CASSQGGNTIYF.

The chain links TRBV2 to TRBJ2-3, with 8 positions matching TRBD2. The germline V gene encodes CDR1 SNHLY and CDR2 FYNNEI. The length of the CDR3 is 15 residues. J lost 6 bases, V lost 4 bases, and 9 bases had no gene match. CDR3 in DNA: TGTGCCAGCAGTGGGTGGGGAGCGGGAGAGGATACGCAGTATTTT. This translates into CASSGWGAGEDTQYF. The full variable domain, completed using reference TRBV2 and TRBJ2-3, is EPEVTQTPSHQVTQMGQEVILRCVPISNHLYFYWYRQILGQKVEFLVSFYNNEISEKSEIFDDQFSVERPDGSNFTLKIRSTKLEDSAMYFCASSGWGAGEDTQYFGPGTRLTVL.

The gene calls are TRBV5-6 and TRBJ2-7; 7 positions match TRBD1. V was clipped by 4 bases and J by 2 bases; unmatched bases: 6. This CDR3 is built from 14 residues. Looked up from germline, CDR1 is SGHDT and CDR2 is YYEEEE. The CDR3 is CASSTRDSAYEQYF. CDR3 nucleotide sequence: TGTGCCAGCAGCACCCGGGACAGTGCCTACGAGCAGTACTTC. Together with reference TRBV5-6 and TRBJ2-7, the CDR3 gives the full variable domain: DAGVTQSPTHLIKTRGQQVTLRCSPKSGHDTVSWYQQALGQGPQFIFQYYEEEERQRGNFPDRFSGHQFPNYSSELNVNALLLGDSALYLCASSTRDSAYEQYFGPGTRLTVT.

The rearrangement links TRBV6-1 to TRBJ2-7; 12 positions agree with TRBD2. Trimming removed 4 bases from V and 3 bases from J; junction bases left unmatched: 13. Per the germline V gene, CDR1 is MNHNS and CDR2 is SASEGT. CDR3 length: 18 amino acids. The chain's CDR3 is CASSARLAGVLWGYEQYF. The CDR3 DNA sequence: TGTGCCAGCAGTGCCAGACTAGCGGGAGTGCTTTGGGGCTACGAGCAGTACTTC.

The V gene is TRBV7-3, the J gene TRBJ2-3; D is undetermined. The CDR3 runs to 15 residues. Germline V CDR1 and CDR2: SGHTA, FQGTGA. V lost 1 base, J lost 3 bases, and 11 bases lay in between. The DNA for the CDR3 is TGTGCCAGCAGCTTAAATGACGGGTGGACAGATACGCAGTATTTT. It translates to CASSLNDGWTDTQYF.

The J gene is TRBJ2-7, the V gene TRBV7-6; D uncertain. The germline V gene encodes CDR1 SGHVS and CDR2 FNYEAQ. CDR3 size: 13 residues. V dropped 0 bases and J dropped 3 bases, with 6 bases sitting between them. Here the CDR3 reads CASSLAVSYEQYF. As DNA, the CDR3 is TGTGCCAGCAGCTTAGCGGTGAGCTACGAGCAGTACTTC.

This chain joins TRBV10-3 and TRBJ2-6; no clear D gene. CDR3 length: 15 amino acids. Per the germline V gene, CDR1 is ENHRY and CDR2 is SYGVKD. Trimming took off 5 bases at V and 1 base at J, with 9 bases between the two ends. The CDR3 reads CAISPPLSGANVLTF. Here the CDR3 DNA reads TGTGCCATCAGTCCTCCTTTGTCTGGGGCCAACGTCCTGACTTTC.

The chain employs TRBV5-1 and TRBJ2-1; 11 bases line up with TRBD1. Germline V gene data show CDR1 as SGHRS and CDR2 as YFSETQ. V lost 3 bases to trimming and J lost 7 bases; unmatched junction nucleotides: 6. The CDR3 has 15 residues. The CDR3 region is CASSSGTGGVNEQFF. The CDR3 DNA sequence: TGCGCCAGCAGCTCCGGGACAGGGGGGGTTAATGAGCAGTTCTTC.

The chain combines TRBV19 with TRBJ1-2; 7 bases map to TRBD1. The CDR3 covers 14 residues. CDR1 LNHDA and CDR2 SQIVND come from the germline V gene (reference sequence). V shed 6 bases and J 8 bases; nucleotides not matched to a gene: 12. DNA for the CDR3: TGTGCCAGTAGCTCCGGGACAGAGATGGGCGGCTACACCTTC. Encoded protein: CASSSGTEMGGYTF.